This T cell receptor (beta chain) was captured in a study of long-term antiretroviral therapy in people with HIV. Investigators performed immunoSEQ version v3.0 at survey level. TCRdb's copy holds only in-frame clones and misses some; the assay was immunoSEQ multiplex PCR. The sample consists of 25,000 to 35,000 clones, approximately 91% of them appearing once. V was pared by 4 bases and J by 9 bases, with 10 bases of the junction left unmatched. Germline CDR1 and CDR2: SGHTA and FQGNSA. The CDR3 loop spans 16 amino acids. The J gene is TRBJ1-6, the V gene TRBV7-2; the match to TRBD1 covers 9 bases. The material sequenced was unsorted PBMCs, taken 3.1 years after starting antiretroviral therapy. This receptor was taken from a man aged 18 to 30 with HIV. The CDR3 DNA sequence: TGTGCCAGCAGCTCAAAGTGGGGACAGGGAACTTCACCCCTCCACTTT. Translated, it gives CASSSKWGQGTSPLHF.